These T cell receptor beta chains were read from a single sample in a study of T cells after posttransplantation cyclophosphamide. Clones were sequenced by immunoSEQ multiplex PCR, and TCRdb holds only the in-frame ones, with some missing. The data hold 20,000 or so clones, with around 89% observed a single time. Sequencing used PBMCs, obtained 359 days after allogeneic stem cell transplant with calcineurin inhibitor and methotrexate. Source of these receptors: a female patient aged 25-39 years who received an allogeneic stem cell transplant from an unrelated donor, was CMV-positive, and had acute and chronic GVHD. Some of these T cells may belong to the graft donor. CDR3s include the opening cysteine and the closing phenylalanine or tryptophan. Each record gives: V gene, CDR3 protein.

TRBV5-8,CASSPSGSPFNYEQYF
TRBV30,CAWSPTGSSTDTQYF
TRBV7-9,CASSRPGDNEQFF
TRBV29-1,CSVEVRRRSGNTIYF
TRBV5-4,CASSSGRYETQYF
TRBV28,CASSLIGEGRYGYTF
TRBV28,CASSYGTGGNYGYTF
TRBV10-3,CAISSLAGGDNEQFF
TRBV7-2,CASSSTGGTLAQYF
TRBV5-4,CASSLAGRASDTQYF
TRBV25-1,CASSHSGANVLTF
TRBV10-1,CASSFNTNTEAFF
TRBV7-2,CASSPTRDSRRNTQYF
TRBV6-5,CASGTTDYGYTF
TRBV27,CASSIPASGRSHEQFF
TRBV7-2,CASSLPGPPTDTQYF
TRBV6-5,CASSYSSLGSRGYTF
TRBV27,CASRAAGLAGGENYNEQFF
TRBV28,CVSSLGAAGELFF
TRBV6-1,CASRQQGEGYGYTF
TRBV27,CASSLRPSKETQYF
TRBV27,CASSSLAGSVTGELFF
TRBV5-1,CASSLELSLTGNTIYF
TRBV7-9,CASSLVGQGSGELFF
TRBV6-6,CASSRDTEAFF
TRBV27,CASRPGTNHNEQFF
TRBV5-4,CASSPDAGLAKNIQYF
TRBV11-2,CASSLDRGRSQHF
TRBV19,CASKQGGDQPQHF
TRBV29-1,CSAPRDTEAFF
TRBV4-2,CASSQDAGRSNQPQHF
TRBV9,CASSESRAVSYNEQFF
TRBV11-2,CASSLQGAGSEAFF